These 21 T cell receptor beta chains came from one sample sequenced in a study of cytomegalovirus exposure and HLA in healthy donors. The study ran its PCR with 60 Vbeta and 13 Jbeta primers. Repertoires were generated with immunoSEQ multiplex PCR, while TCRdb's copy carries only in-frame clones and drops some. Among around 300,000 clones, roughly two thirds were seen once, and the ten largest hold under 3%. The sequenced sample consisted of PBMCs. The receptor source for this set is a female donor in good health and CMV-seronegative.

V usage is TRBV7-6 and J usage is TRBJ2-1; TRBD2 aligns across 11 bases. The trim removed 0 bases at V and 2 bases at J, leaving 6 bases unmatched. The CDR3 has 18 residues. The germline V gene encodes CDR1 SGHVS and CDR2 FNYEAQ. The CDR3 reads CASSLAGVAGGPYNEQFF. In DNA form, the CDR3 reads TGTGCCAGCAGCTTAGCGGGGGTAGCGGGAGGGCCCTACAATGAGCAGTTCTTC.

The chain carries TRBV11-2 and TRBJ2-5; 11 positions agree with TRBD2. With 8 bases clipped from V and 4 bases from J, the junction kept 3 bases outside the gene matches. Germline loops: CDR1 SGHAT, CDR2 FQNNGV. The CDR3 spans 13 residues. The CDR3 here is CASLLAGGETQYF. The CDR3 DNA sequence: TGTGCCAGCCTCCTAGCGGGAGGAGAGACCCAGTACTTC.

The chain recombines TRBV19 with TRBJ1-5; D is ambiguous. The V gene's germline CDR1 is LNHDA and CDR2 SQIVND (reference sequence). CDR3 length equals 16 residues. The V end was cut by 8 bases, the J end by 1 base, with 18 bases between. CDR3 in amino acids: CASRMGQLYSNQPQHF. CDR3 DNA: TGTGCCAGTCGAATGGGCCAGCTTTACAGCAATCAGCCCCAGCATTTT.

This clone came up a few times. V and J are TRBV11-2 and TRBJ2-1; 9 nucleotides match TRBD2. J gave up 10 bases and V 4 bases, and 14 bases lay outside the gene matches. Germline CDR1 is SGHAT and CDR2 is FQNNGV. The CDR3 has 16 residues. This chain's CDR3 is CASSSRGGRALGEQFF. The CDR3, as DNA: TGTGCCAGCAGCTCCCGGGGCGGGAGGGCCCTAGGAGAGCAGTTCTTC. Looking up the rest from reference TRBV11-2 and TRBJ2-1 gives the full variable domain: EAGVAQSPRYKIIEKRQSVAFWCNPISGHATLYWYQQILGQGPKLLIQFQNNGVVDDSQLPKDRFSAERLKGVDSTLKIQPAKLEDSAVYLCASSSRGGRALGEQFFGPGTRLTVL.

The chain links TRBV5-1 to TRBJ1-5, with 9 bases identical to TRBD1. The V gene end was trimmed by 2 bases and the J gene end by 8 bases; junction bases not matched to a gene: 5. Germline V lookup: CDR1 SGHRS, CDR2 YFSETQ. CDR3 size: 14 residues. CDR3 in DNA: TGCGCCAGCAGCTTTACAGGGGGCGTGAAGCCCCAGCATTTT. This sequence encodes CASSFTGGVKPQHF.

This chain joins TRBV6-5 and TRBJ2-7; possible D gene TRBD2, 5 bases. The CDR3 is 14 amino acids. The germline V and J ends were trimmed by 7 bases and 6 bases, with 19 bases remaining between them. Germline assignment: CDR1 MNHEY and CDR2 SVGAGI. Written as DNA, the CDR3 is TGTGCCAGCACCCCCTGGGGAGATCCCCTCGAGCAGTACTTC. Its translation is CASTPWGDPLEQYF.

The chain joins TRBV4-1 to TRBJ1-2, with D possibly matching TRBD1 (5 bases). The CDR3 contains 15 residues. Between the trimmed V and J ends, which lost 0 bases and 6 bases, there was a span of 14 bases. CDR1 and CDR2 from the germline V gene are MGHRA and YSYEKL. The CDR3: CASSQDSQEGDGYTF. The CDR3, as DNA: TGCGCCAGCAGCCAAGATAGCCAGGAAGGGGATGGCTACACCTTC.

This clone was recorded only once. V usage is TRBV5-4 and J usage is TRBJ1-2; D unresolved. The germline CDR1 and CDR2 sequences are SGHNT and YYREEE (reference sequence). Trimming stripped 0 bases from V and 8 bases from J, with 8 bases between. The length of the CDR3 is 12 residues. The CDR3 bases are TGTGCCAGCAGCTTGGCCCCCCAAGGCTACACCTTC. Amino acid sequence: CASSLAPQGYTF.

The rearrangement links TRBV28 to TRBJ1-2; D gene unclear. Trimming pared 1 base from V and 4 bases from J, leaving 13 bases between. Germline values: CDR1 MDHEN, CDR2 SYDVKM. The CDR3 runs 15 residues. The CDR3 spells CASSLLLQDLYGYTF. DNA for the CDR3: TGTGCCAGCAGTTTATTACTACAAGATCTCTATGGCTACACCTTC.

A single count supports this clone. V is TRBV7-2 and J is TRBJ2-2; the D gene is possibly TRBD1 (6 bases). Germline values: CDR1 SGHTA, CDR2 FQGNSA. With 11 bases removed from V and 0 bases from J, the gap between germline ends came to 10 bases. The CDR3 sequence is 13 residues long. The CDR3 reads CAEDRANTGELFF. The CDR3 bases are TGTGCCGAGGACAGAGCGAACACCGGGGAGCTGTTTTTT.

This chain links TRBV11-2 with TRBJ2-7; D gene unclear. Germline V gene data show CDR1 as SGHAT and CDR2 as FQNNGV. The V end lost 5 bases, the J end lost 4 bases, and 9 bases lay between the germline ends. This CDR3 has 12 amino acids. This chain's CDR3 is CASSHEEYEQYF. CDR3 nucleotide sequence: TGTGCCAGCAGCCATGAGGAGTACGAGCAGTACTTC.

This clone was picked up a small number of times. V and J are TRBV28 and TRBJ2-5, with TRBD1 matching 11 bases. Trimming at V came to 1 base and at J to 5 bases, leaving 3 bases not matched to a gene. CDR3 length equals 15 residues. Germline CDR1 and CDR2: MDHEN and SYDVKM. The CDR3 spells CASSLLGTGGETQYF. The CDR3 DNA is TGTGCCAGCAGTTTATTAGGGACAGGGGGGGAGACCCAGTACTTC.

This sequence joins TRBV28 and TRBJ1-4; 8 bases are a match to TRBD1. Germline V CDR1 and CDR2: MDHEN, SYDVKM. With V trimmed by 2 bases and J by 8 bases, 16 bases remained unmatched. The CDR3 runs 18 residues. The DNA for the CDR3 is TGTGCCAGCAGTTTAGTAGGGCCGGGACAGGCGGATAGGGAAAAACTGTTTTTT. Its translation is CASSLVGPGQADREKLFF.

This clone was seen a single time. The rearrangement joins TRBV2 to TRBJ2-3; 8 bases are a match to TRBD2. This CDR3 spans 14 amino acids. The germline gives CDR1 SNHLY, CDR2 FYNNEI. Trimming took 8 bases from V and 6 from J; bases not matched to a gene: 10. The CDR3 protein is CASRPSGLADTQYF. The DNA of the CDR3 is TGTGCCAGCCGCCCTAGCGGGTTAGCGGATACGCAGTATTTT. The whole variable domain, filled in from reference TRBV2 and TRBJ2-3, reads EPEVTQTPSHQVTQMGQEVILRCVPISNHLYFYWYRQILGQKVEFLVSFYNNEISEKSEIFDDQFSVERPDGSNFTLKIRSTKLEDSAMYFCASRPSGLADTQYFGPGTRLTVL.

V is TRBV10-2 and J is TRBJ2-1, with 11 positions matching TRBD2. The V gene end was trimmed by 3 bases and the J gene end by 12 bases; junction bases not matched to a gene: 10. The CDR3 consists of 15 residues. The germline V gene has CDR1 WSHSY and CDR2 SAAADI. This CDR3 is CASSEFRALAGAQFF. As DNA, the CDR3 is TGCGCCAGCAGTGAATTTAGGGCACTAGCGGGGGCGCAGTTCTTC.

The CDR3 here is CASSFGTSGIQDTQYF. CDR3 nucleotides: TGTGCCAGCAGCTTCGGGACTAGCGGGATACAAGATACGCAGTATTTT. The V and J genes are TRBV5-6 and TRBJ2-3; 13 bases fit TRBD2. Germline-derived CDR1 and CDR2 are SGHDT and YYEEEE. This CDR3 is built from 16 residues. Trimming removed 2 bases from V and 5 bases from J; junction bases left unmatched: 5.

This clone has more than one count but fewer than ten. The rearrangement links TRBV6-4 to TRBJ2-3; D is possibly TRBD2 (5 bases). V was clipped by 3 bases and J by 5 bases, with 12 bases between them. The CDR3 sequence is 14 residues long. Germline loops: CDR1 MRHNA, CDR2 SNTAGT. The CDR3 region has the DNA TGTGCCAGCAGTGATGACGGGAAGGGAGATACGCAGTATTTT. This encodes CASSDDGKGDTQYF.

The chain is built from TRBV10-3 and TRBJ2-1; a possible D gene is TRBD1 (5 bases). CDR3 length equals 14 residues. The germline V and J ends were trimmed by 5 bases and 3 bases, with 11 bases remaining between them. Per the germline V gene, CDR1 is ENHRY and CDR2 is SYGVKD. For the CDR3, the DNA is TGTGCCATCAGTCAGGGCGGCAGCTACAATGAGCAGTTCTTC. Residues: CAISQGGSYNEQFF.

This clone came up once. The chain carries TRBV28 and TRBJ2-1; 7 nucleotides line up with TRBD2. The germline V gene has CDR1 MDHEN and CDR2 SYDVKM. Unmatched junction bases numbered 6, after V lost 2 bases and J lost 2 bases. This CDR3 is built from 16 residues. The CDR3 coding sequence is TGTGCCAGCAGTTTACCCCTAGCGGATACCTACAATGAGCAGTTCTTC. It encodes CASSLPLADTYNEQFF.

This clone was picked up one time. V is TRBV2 and J is TRBJ2-2, with D possibly being TRBD1 (6 bases). The CDR3 covers 15 residues. Germline loops: CDR1 SNHLY, CDR2 FYNNEI. Trimming stripped 6 bases from V and 4 bases from J, with 15 bases between. CDR3 coding DNA: TGTGCCAGCAGGGGAAACAGGGTTGGCACCGGGGAGCTGTTTTTT. This translates into CASRGNRVGTGELFF. The full variable domain, its missing parts supplied by reference TRBV2 and TRBJ2-2, is EPEVTQTPSHQVTQMGQEVILRCVPISNHLYFYWYRQILGQKVEFLVSFYNNEISEKSEIFDDQFSVERPDGSNFTLKIRSTKLEDSAMYFCASRGNRVGTGELFFGEGSRLTVL.

The chain joins TRBV28 to TRBJ1-5; the D is unclear. Germline CDR1 reads MDHEN; CDR2 reads SYDVKM. V dropped 2 bases and J dropped 4 bases, with 9 bases sitting between them. The CDR3 is 14 amino acids. CDR3 DNA: TGTGCCAGCAGTTTAGAAGCAGGTAATCAGCCCCAGCATTTT. It codes for CASSLEAGNQPQHF.